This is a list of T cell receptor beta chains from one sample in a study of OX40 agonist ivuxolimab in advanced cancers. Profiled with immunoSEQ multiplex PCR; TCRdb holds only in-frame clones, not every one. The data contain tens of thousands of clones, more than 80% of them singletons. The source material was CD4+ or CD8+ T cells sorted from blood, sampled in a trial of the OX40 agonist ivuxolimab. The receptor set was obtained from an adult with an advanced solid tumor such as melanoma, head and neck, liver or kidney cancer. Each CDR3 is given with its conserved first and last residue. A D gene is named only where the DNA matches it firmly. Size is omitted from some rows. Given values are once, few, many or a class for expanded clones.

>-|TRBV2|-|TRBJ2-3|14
TGTGCCAGCAGGATTCAGGGATTAGCAGATACGCAGTATTTT
CASRIQGLADTQYF
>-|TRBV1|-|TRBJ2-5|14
TGCACCAGCAGCATATCCAGGGCCCAAGAGACCCAGTACTTC
CTSSISRAQETQYF
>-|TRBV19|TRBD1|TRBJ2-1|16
TGTGCCAGTAGTAGGACAGGGGCTTCAAACCACAATGAGCAGTTCTTC
CASSRTGASNHNEQFF
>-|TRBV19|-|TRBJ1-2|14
TGTGCCAGTACCGCCGGGGGGGTAAGATCTGGCTACACCTTC
CASTAGGVRSGYTF
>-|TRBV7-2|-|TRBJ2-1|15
TGTGCCAGCAGCTTAGGTTATTCTGAGGTCGATGAGCAGTTCTTC
CASSLGYSEVDEQFF
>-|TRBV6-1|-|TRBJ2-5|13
TGTGCCAGCCGAACCGCGTACCAAGAGACCCAGTACTTC
CASRTAYQETQYF
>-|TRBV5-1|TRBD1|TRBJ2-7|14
TGCGCCAGCAGCTCGGGACAGGGGGCCTTCGAGCAGTACTTC
CASSSGQGAFEQYF
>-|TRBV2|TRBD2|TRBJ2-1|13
TGTGCCAGCGGACTAGCGGGAGGCTTGGAGCAGTTCTTC
CASGLAGGLEQFF
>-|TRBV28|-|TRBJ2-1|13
TGTGCCAGCAGTTTTTTAGCTAGCGATGAGCAGTTCTTC
CASSFLASDEQFF
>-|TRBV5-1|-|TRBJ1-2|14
TGCGCCAGCAGCGTACCCCCTACTAACTATGGCTACACCTTC
CASSVPPTNYGYTF
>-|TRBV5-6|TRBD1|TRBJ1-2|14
TGTGCCAGCAGCTTGGCTTGGACAGGGGTTGGCTACACCTTC
CASSLAWTGVGYTF
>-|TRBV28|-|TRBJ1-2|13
TGTGCCAGCACCACCAAAAGGGGGGATGGCTACACCTTC
CASTTKRGDGYTF
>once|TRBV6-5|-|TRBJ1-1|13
TGTGCCACCATGATCAGGGTAGGCACTGAAGCTTTCTTT
CATMIRVGTEAFF
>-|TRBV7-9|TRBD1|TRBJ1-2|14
TGTGCCAGCAGCCCCAGCGGGACAGTTAATGGCTACACCTTC
CASSPSGTVNGYTF
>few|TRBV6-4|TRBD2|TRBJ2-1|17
TGTGCCAGCAGCCTGACTAGCGGGAGATACTCCTACAATGAGCAGTTCTTC
CASSLTSGRYSYNEQFF
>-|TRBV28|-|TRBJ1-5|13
TGTGCCAGCAGTTTTGAGGGTTCGCAGCCCCAGCATTTT
CASSFEGSQPQHF
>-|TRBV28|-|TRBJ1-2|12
TGTGCCAGCAGACTTGCATGGTATGGCTACACCTTC
CASRLAWYGYTF
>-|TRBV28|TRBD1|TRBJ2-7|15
TGTGCCAGCAGGGCTGGGACAGGGGGAACCTACGAGCAGTACTTC
CASRAGTGGTYEQYF
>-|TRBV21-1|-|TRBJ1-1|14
TGTGCCAGCAGCAAAAACCAGGGGAGCACTGAAGCTTTCTTT
CASSKNQGSTEAFF
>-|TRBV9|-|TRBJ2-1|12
TGTGCCAGCAGCGCCTGGGACTATGAGCAGTTCTTC
CASSAWDYEQFF
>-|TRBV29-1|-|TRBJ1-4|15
TGCAGCGTCGAGGGGAGGGGGAGGGCTAATGAAAAACTGTTTTTT
CSVEGRGRANEKLFF
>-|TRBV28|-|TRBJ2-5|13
TGTGCCAGCAAGCGCGAGGGCGGGGAGACCCAGTACTTC
CASKREGGETQYF
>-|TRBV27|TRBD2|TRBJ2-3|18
TGTGCCAGCAGTTTACGTTATCGACTAGCGGGAAGCACAGATACGCAGTATTTT
CASSLRYRLAGSTDTQYF
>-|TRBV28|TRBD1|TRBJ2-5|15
TGTGCCAGCAGTTTCTTCCAGGGGGCGCGGGAGACCCAGTACTTC
CASSFFQGARETQYF
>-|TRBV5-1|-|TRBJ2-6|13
TGCGCCAGCAGCTTTACTGGGGCCAACGTCCTGACTTTC
CASSFTGANVLTF
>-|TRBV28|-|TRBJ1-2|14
TGTGCCAGCAGTTTTAGGTTTAGGGGAAGTGGCTACACCTTC
CASSFRFRGSGYTF
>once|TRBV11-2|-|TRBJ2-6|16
TGTGCCAGCAGCTCCCTTCGGGGCCCTGGGGCCAACGTCCTGACTTTC
CASSSLRGPGANVLTF
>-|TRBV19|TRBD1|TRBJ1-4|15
TGTGCCAGTAGTAGCCCCAGGGGGAACAATGAAAAACTGTTTTTT
CASSSPRGNNEKLFF
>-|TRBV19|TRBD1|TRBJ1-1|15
TGTGCCAGTAGTATCTGGGGACAGGGCATCACTGAAGCTTTCTTT
CASSIWGQGITEAFF
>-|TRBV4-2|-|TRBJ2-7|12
TGTGCCAGCAGCCTAAACAGGTACGAGCAGTACTTC
CASSLNRYEQYF
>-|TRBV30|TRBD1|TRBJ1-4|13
TGTGCCTGGGGAGACAGGGGTAATGAAAAACTGTTTTTT
CAWGDRGNEKLFF
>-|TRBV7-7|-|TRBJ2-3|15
TGTGCTAGCAGCTTATCCTTCGGGCCTACAGATACGCAGTATTTT
CASSLSFGPTDTQYF
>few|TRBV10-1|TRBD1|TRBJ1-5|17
TGCGCCAGCATGAGGGGACAGGGATCCATTAGCAATCAGCCCCAGCATTTT
CASMRGQGSISNQPQHF